Listed here is a single TCR beta chain. Its antigen is not known. The sample originates from a study of T cells in Graves' hyperthyroidism and ophthalmopathy. RNA transcripts served as the template for amplifying TCR beta CDR3 regions. First-round RT-PCR targeting the TCR CDR3 was performed with the HTBI primer set. Each CDR3 protein is one row after TCRdb ran MiXCR on the multiplex PCR reads. The data hold under 750,000 distinct CDR3 sequences, with about 17% observed a single time. The ends were cut back, 11 bases at V and 0 bases at J, with 16 bases in the middle. The CDR3 covers 15 residues. Per germline, CDR1 MNHNS and CDR2 SASEGT. Study conclusions and caveats: In blood, most of the thyroid clonotypes expanded above 0.001 were also present.

Patients were excluded because of uncontrolled infection, other autoimmune disease, pregnancy or lactation. This clonotype was sampled from a woman between 45 and 60 years old with Graves' hyperthyroidism that later progressed to Graves' ophthalmopathy. The rearrangement joins TRBV6-1 to TRBJ2-2; possible D gene TRBD1, 5 bases. The sample comprised blood. CDR3 loop: CAARVGAANTGELFF. CDR3 in DNA: TGTGCCGCCCGGGTAGGGGCAGCGAACACCGGGGAGCTGTTTTTT.